This entry features one TCR beta chain sequence. This record comes from a study of blood T cell repertoires in COVID-19. Profiled with immunoSEQ multiplex PCR; TCRdb holds only in-frame clones, not every one. The sample comprises about 180,000 clones, over 80% of which are singletons, and less than 10% rests with the top ten. The CDR3 is 14 amino acids. Trimming stripped 6 bases from V and 2 bases from J, with 14 bases between. CDR1 and CDR2 (germline): MNHEY, SVGAGI. Sequences were obtained from peripheral blood. The TCR comes from a woman in her 70s with COVID-19, enrolled during active disease. The gene calls are TRBV6-5 and TRBJ2-7, with D possibly being TRBD1 (6 bases). The DNA of the CDR3 is TGTGCCAGCAGATACGGCAGGGGCACCTACGAGCAGTACTTC. It encodes CASRYGRGTYEQYF.